These T cell receptor beta chains were read from a single sample in a study of blood T cell repertoires in COVID-19. Assay: immunoSEQ multiplex PCR; the TCRdb copy retains only in-frame clones and omits some. The table records 200,000 to 250,000 clones, roughly 80% of them present only once. Input material: peripheral blood. These receptor sequences come from a woman over 75 with COVID-19, enrolled during active disease. The CDR3 runs from the conserved cysteine through the conserved F or W. The order of the fields is J gene, clone size, D gene, V gene, CDR3 DNA, CDR3 protein. D genes are given only for firm matches. Expanded clones get a size class; other rows say once, few or many, or leave the size out.

TRBJ2-7 . TRBD2 TRBV15 TGTGCCACCAGCAGGGCGAGACTAGCGGGGGGCAAGCACGAGCAGTACTTC CATSRARLAGGKHEQYF
TRBJ2-3 . TRBD1 TRBV27 TGTGCCAGCAGCCCTGGGACAGCTGGCACAGATACGCAGTATTTT CASSPGTAGTDTQYF
TRBJ2-3 . TRBD2 TRBV2 TGTGCCAGCAGGCTTAGCGGGACCACAGATACGCAGTATTTT CASRLSGTTDTQYF
TRBJ2-5 . TRBD1 TRBV28 TGTGCCAGCAGTAAAGGACAGGGAGAGACCCAGTACTTC CASSKGQGETQYF
TRBJ1-2 . TRBD1 TRBV3-1/TRBV3-2 TGTGCCAGCAGCCAAGACCGAGGGGGCTCCAGGGGCTATGGCTACACCTTC CASSQDRGGSRGYGYTF
TRBJ1-4 . TRBD1 TRBV6-1 TGTGCCAGCAGTGGGGGACAGGGGGCGCGAAATGAAAAACTGTTTTTT CASSGGQGARNEKLFF
TRBJ2-7 . TRBD1 TRBV5-4 TGTGCCAGCAGCGGGGTCGCCGGGACAGGTTCCTACGAGCAGTACTTC CASSGVAGTGSYEQYF
TRBJ1-1 . . TRBV2 TGTGCCAGCAGTGGAGACAGATTTGAAGCTTTCTTT CASSGDRFEAFF
TRBJ1-1 . . TRBV10-2 TGCGCCAGCACAGGCATGACAAACACTGAAGCTTTCTTT CASTGMTNTEAFF
TRBJ2-3 . TRBD2 TRBV18 TGTGCCAGCTCACCACCCGGGTTAGCGGGGACAGATACGCAGTATTTT CASSPPGLAGTDTQYF
TRBJ1-2 . . TRBV12-3/TRBV12-4 TGTGCCAGCAGCCCTACAGGGAACTATGGCTACACCTTC CASSPTGNYGYTF
TRBJ1-3 . TRBD1 TRBV6-5 TGTGCCAGCAGTTACGGGACAGCGACCTCTGGAAACACCATATATTTT CASSYGTATSGNTIYF
TRBJ1-5 . . TRBV7-9 TGTGCCAGCAGCTTACGAGGCTCGGGGAATCAGCCCCAGCATTTT CASSLRGSGNQPQHF
TRBJ1-1 few TRBD1 TRBV11-2 TGTGCCAGCAGCTTCTCAGGGGGGAACACTGAAGCTTTCTTT CASSFSGGNTEAFF
TRBJ1-1 . . TRBV10-1 TGCGCCAGCACCCTTACCATCGACAGGGAAGCTTTCTTT CASTLTIDREAFF
TRBJ2-1 . . TRBV3-1/TRBV3-2 TGTGCCAGCAGCCTGCTGGGGGGGCCCTACAATGAGCAGTTCTTC CASSLLGGPYNEQFF
TRBJ1-2 . . TRBV9 TGTGCCAGCAGCACTAGAGGGGGGGACTATGGCTACACCTTC CASSTRGGDYGYTF
TRBJ2-1 once TRBD1 TRBV11-1 TGTGCCAGCAGCTTAGCGGGGACAGGGTTCAGCAGGGCCAATGAGCAGTTCTTC CASSLAGTGFSRANEQFF
TRBJ1-2 . . TRBV5-6 TGTGCCAGCAGCACGCAGGGCCTTAACTATGGCTACACCTTC CASSTQGLNYGYTF
TRBJ2-5 once . TRBV5-1 TGCGCCAGCAGCTTGGACATCCTGCATCCGTACCAAGAGACCCAGTACTTC CASSLDILHPYQETQYF
TRBJ1-2 . TRBD1 TRBV19 TGTGCCAGTCCGGGACAGGGACGTAACTATGGCTACACCTTC CASPGQGRNYGYTF
TRBJ2-2 . . TRBV3-1/TRBV3-2 TGTGCCAGCAGCCCCCGAGGACAGAAGAGGAACACCGGGGAGCTGTTTTTT CASSPRGQKRNTGELFF
TRBJ1-4 . . TRBV5-1 TGCGCCAGCAGCCCCGGGAGTGAAAAACTGTTTTTT CASSPGSEKLFF
TRBJ1-1 . . TRBV5-4 TGTGCCAGCAGCTTGGTAAACACTGAAGCTTTCTTT CASSLVNTEAFF
TRBJ2-2 . . TRBV3-1/TRBV3-2 TGTGCCAGCAGCCAAGGCGGGGGCTACGGGGAGCTGTTTTTT CASSQGGGYGELFF
TRBJ1-2 . . TRBV27 TGTGCCAGCAGCTTATCGGCAGGGGCCTTCTATGGCTACACCTTC CASSLSAGAFYGYTF
TRBJ2-2 . . TRBV18 TGTGCCAGCTCACCGCCAGGGTATAGCACCGGGGAGCTGTTTTTT CASSPPGYSTGELFF
TRBJ2-5 . . TRBV28 TGTGCCAGCAGTTTTGGGCTGAACCAAGAGACCCAGTACTTC CASSFGLNQETQYF
TRBJ2-6 . . TRBV6-6 TGTGCCACTAACCGGGGCTCTGGGGCCAACGTCCTGACTTTC CATNRGSGANVLTF
TRBJ1-5 . . TRBV2 TGTGCCAGCCAGATGACAGCTAGTAATCAGCCCCAGCATTTT CASQMTASNQPQHF
TRBJ2-7 . TRBD2 TRBV7-2 TGTGCCAGCAAAAGCGGGAGTTCCTACGAGCAGTACTTC CASKSGSSYEQYF
TRBJ2-5 . . TRBV28 TGTGCCAGCGCCGCCCGGGAGACCCAGTACTTC CASAARETQYF
TRBJ1-2 . . TRBV19 TGTGCCAGTAGTATCTCAGATTATGGCTACACCTTC CASSISDYGYTF
TRBJ1-2 . TRBD1 TRBV7-2 TGTGCCAGCAGCATTGGAGGAGGGGGCCTGGGCTACACCTTC CASSIGGGGLGYTF
TRBJ1-5 . . TRBV7-9 TGTGCCAGCAGCTTAGGGACATCTGGCAATCAGCCCCAGCATTTT CASSLGTSGNQPQHF
TRBJ2-7 . TRBD1 TRBV5-1 TGCGCCAGCAGTCTGACCGGGACAGGGAACTCCTACGAGCAGTACTTC CASSLTGTGNSYEQYF
TRBJ1-6 . . TRBV7-2 TGTGCCAGCAGCTCCGGGACAACATTGAGGAATAATTCACCCCTCCACTTT CASSSGTTLRNNSPLHF
TRBJ2-5 few . TRBV9 TGTGCCAGCAGCGCGGGACTCCGGTCGGGCGCGGAGACCCAGTACTTC CASSAGLRSGAETQYF
TRBJ1-5 . . TRBV19 TGTGCCAGTAGTATGTCCTCTAGCAATCAGCCCCAGCATTTT CASSMSSSNQPQHF
TRBJ1-5 few . TRBV5-5 TGTGCCAGCAGCTTACAGAACGCTCAGCCCCAGCATTTT CASSLQNAQPQHF
TRBJ2-7 few TRBD1 TRBV7-2 TGTGCCAGCAGCTTAGGGACAGGCTCCTACGAGCAGTACTTC CASSLGTGSYEQYF
TRBJ2-3 . . TRBV18 TGTGCCAGCTCACCACTGGGTCAGACGGAGGATACGCAGTATTTT CASSPLGQTEDTQYF
TRBJ1-6 . . TRBV7-2 TGTGCCAGCAGCTTGGGGGGATATAATTCACCCCTCCACTTT CASSLGGYNSPLHF
TRBJ1-1 . TRBD1 TRBV6-2/TRBV6-3 TGTGCCAGCAGCTCGGGACAGTTCACTGAAGCTTTCTTT CASSSGQFTEAFF
TRBJ1-2 . . TRBV5-6 TGTGCCAGCAGCCACCGGGGGGAAGGCTACACCTTC CASSHRGEGYTF
TRBJ1-2 . TRBD1 TRBV19 TGTGCCAGTCAATCGGAGGGACAGGGGATCTATGGCTACACCTTC CASQSEGQGIYGYTF
TRBJ2-1 . . TRBV6-6 TGTGCCAGCAGTTGGGAGGACTATTACAATGAGCAGTTCTTC CASSWEDYYNEQFF
TRBJ1-4 . . TRBV7-9 TGTGCCAGCAGCTCATCTAAACCGACTCGTAAAGCTTTT CASSSSKPTRKAF
TRBJ2-3 once . TRBV24-1 TGTGCCACCAGTGATAGGGATAGCGGATACACAGATACGCAGTATTTT CATSDRDSGYTDTQYF
TRBJ2-5 . . TRBV5-1 TGCGCCAGCAGCGCCTCAGGGCAGCAAGAGACCCAGTACTTC CASSASGQQETQYF
TRBJ1-2 . TRBD1 TRBV11-2 TGTGCCAGCAGCGACAGGGGGCGCGAGGGCTACACCTTC CASSDRGREGYTF
TRBJ2-3 . . TRBV7-9 TGTGCCAGCAGCCGTGACAGGCTAATGGATACGCAGTATTTT CASSRDRLMDTQYF
TRBJ1-1 . . TRBV28 TGTGCCAGCAGGCCAAGGCTCACGGCCCGGGCTGAAGCTTTCTTT CASRPRLTARAEAFF